This is a list of T cell receptor beta chains from one sample in a study of cytomegalovirus exposure and HLA in healthy donors. Assay used: immunoSEQ multiplex PCR; TCRdb lists only in-frame clones, some missing. The profile shows about 140,000 clones, around 80% of them singletons. Sequencing input: PBMCs. All receptors come from a female donor in good health and CMV-seronegative. Each CDR3 is given with its conserved first and last residue. D genes are given only for firm matches. Rows may omit the clone size; those that give it use once, few, many or a size class.

V gene	J gene	clone size	D gene	CDR3 DNA	CDR3 protein
TRBV27	TRBJ2-1	-	-	TGTGCCAGCGCAAAAGGAGGGACTTCTTCCTACAATGAGCAGTTCTTC	CASAKGGTSSYNEQFF
TRBV7-9	TRBJ1-5	-	TRBD1	TGTGCCAGCAGCTTAGCTACAGGGGATCAGCCCCAGCATTTT	CASSLATGDQPQHF
TRBV6-1	TRBJ2-7	-	TRBD2	TGTGCCAGCAGTGAGAGCGGGAGGGCCGAAGACGAGCAGTACTTC	CASSESGRAEDEQYF
TRBV7-9	TRBJ2-3	-	TRBD1	TGTGCCAGCAGAGTTCCCGGGACAGGGGTGACAGATACGCAGTATTTT	CASRVPGTGVTDTQYF
TRBV7-8	TRBJ2-5	-	-	TGTGCCAGCAGCTTCGACGGACTCCAAGAGACCCAGTACTTC	CASSFDGLQETQYF
TRBV28	TRBJ2-1	-	TRBD1	TGTGCCAGCAGTTTTTGGATTGGACAGGGATACAATGAGCAGTTCTTC	CASSFWIGQGYNEQFF
TRBV6-4	TRBJ2-2	-	TRBD2	TGTGCCAGCTCAAGGACTAGCGGGAGATGGACCGGGGAGCTGTTTTTT	CASSRTSGRWTGELFF
TRBV9	TRBJ1-4	-	-	TGTGCCAGCAGCGTAAGAGCAACTAATGAAAAACTGTTTTTT	CASSVRATNEKLFF
TRBV18	TRBJ2-7	-	TRBD2	TGTGCCAGCTCACCAATGAAAGGGACTAGAGGACCCGAGCAGTACTTC	CASSPMKGTRGPEQYF
TRBV2	TRBJ2-5	few	-	TGTGCCAGCAGCCCTTTCGGGGGCCAAGAGACCCAGTACTTC	CASSPFGGQETQYF
TRBV28	TRBJ2-2	few	-	TGTGCCAGCAGTTTACCTGGGGGGGGCGGGGCCGGGGAGCTGTTTTTT	CASSLPGGGGAGELFF
TRBV6-5	TRBJ2-1	-	-	TGTGCCAGCAGTTACGCTCAGATTTGGAATGAGCAGTTCTTC	CASSYAQIWNEQFF
TRBV5-1	TRBJ1-3	-	TRBD1	TGCGCCAGCAGCGCGGGACAGGGGACCGTAGGGAACACCATATATTTT	CASSAGQGTVGNTIYF
TRBV6-5	TRBJ2-3	-	TRBD2	TGTGCCAGCAGAGCGGGAGGGACAGATACGCAGTATTTT	CASRAGGTDTQYF
TRBV2	TRBJ1-5	-	TRBD1	TGTGCCAGCACGGTTGGACAGGGTAGCAATCAGCCCCAGCATTTT	CASTVGQGSNQPQHF
TRBV6-4	TRBJ2-1	-	-	TGTGCCAGCAGTGAATATCCCCTGTTATTCTTC	CASSEYPLLFF
TRBV2	TRBJ2-7	-	-	TGTGCCAGCCAGAAGACAGCCTCCTACGAGCAGTACTTC	CASQKTASYEQYF
TRBV9	TRBJ1-5	once	-	TGTGCCAGCAGCGCCACTGGCAATCAGCCCCAGCATTTT	CASSATGNQPQHF
TRBV6-4	TRBJ2-7	few	TRBD1	TGTGCCAGCAGTGAAGGGACAGGGACCGAGCAGTACTTC	CASSEGTGTEQYF
TRBV7-9	TRBJ1-5	-	-	TGTGCCAGCAGCTTAAACCGAGGAGGGGATATAAGCAATCAGCCCCAGCATTTT	CASSLNRGGDISNQPQHF
TRBV18	TRBJ1-4	-	-	TGTGCCAGCTCATCTACTGAAAAACTGTTTTTT	CASSSTEKLFF
TRBV4-1	TRBJ2-3	-	TRBD2	TGCTCCAGCAGCCCTGGTAGAACTAGCGGGAGTGCAGATACGCAGTATTTT	CSSSPGRTSGSADTQYF
TRBV28	TRBJ1-1	-	-	TGTGCCAGCAGTTTGTTTGGGGGCGGCGGCACTGAAGCTTTCTTT	CASSLFGGGGTEAFF
TRBV19	TRBJ2-7	-	TRBD1	TGTGCCAGCGGACAGGGGAACTACGAGCAGTACTTC	CASGQGNYEQYF
TRBV6-1	TRBJ2-1	-	TRBD1	TGTGCCAGCAGTGAACCGGGACAGGACCCCTACAATGAGCAGTTCTTC	CASSEPGQDPYNEQFF
TRBV14	TRBJ1-5	few	-	TGTGCCAGCAGCCAAGGAGGTCAGCCCCAGCATTTT	CASSQGGQPQHF
TRBV23-1	TRBJ2-5	-	-	TGCGCCAGCACTGGCAGGATGCAAGAGACCCAGTACTTC	CASTGRMQETQYF
TRBV2	TRBJ2-2	-	-	TGTGCCAGCAGACCCCCTGGGCGACGGGGGGAGCTGTTTTTT	CASRPPGRRGELFF
TRBV6-5	TRBJ1-5	once	-	TGTGCCAGCAGGATGCAGGACAATCAGCCCCAGCATTTT	CASRMQDNQPQHF
TRBV7-9	TRBJ1-5	once	-	TGTGCCAGCAGCTTAGCGCGGGCCCAAGGCAGCAATCAGCCCCAGCATTTT	CASSLARAQGSNQPQHF
TRBV4-1	TRBJ1-4	-	TRBD1	TGCGCCAGCAGCCGTGACAGGGTCAATGAAAAACTGTTTTTT	CASSRDRVNEKLFF
TRBV5-1	TRBJ2-3	-	TRBD2	TGCGCCAGCAGCCCTAGCGGGAGACCAGATACGCAGTATTTT	CASSPSGRPDTQYF
TRBV28	TRBJ2-3	-	TRBD2	TGTGCCAGCAGTCTATCGACGGGAGGGAAGTACACAGATACGCAGTATTTT	CASSLSTGGKYTDTQYF
TRBV7-3	TRBJ2-1	once	TRBD2	TGTGCCAGCAGCTCTAGCGGGAGTTGGGGCAATGAGCAGTTCTTC	CASSSSGSWGNEQFF